The clone carrying this T cell receptor beta chain was picked up a small number of times. Its cognate antigen is unknown. The data were obtained in a study of T cell repertoires in cytomegalovirus infection. Study in general: Carrying CMV and the relevant HLA type showed in public TCR beta signatures.

TCRdb re-called the reads through MiXCR, storing one row per CDR3 protein. This sample has just over 450,000 distinct CDR3 sequences, with roughly 42% found just once. The CDR3 contains 13 residues. The V gene lost 4 bases and the J gene lost 4 bases, with 10 bases spanning the gap. Germline V lookup: CDR1 SGHVS, CDR2 FQNEAQ. Sequencing was performed on cultured PBMCs, taken from culture after CMV antigen stimulation. This chain links TRBV7-8 with TRBJ2-5; TRBD2 might be the D (6 bases). The sequence came from a human donor in good health (CMV status not recorded). Some clones in this sample may be carry-over from other donors' samples. The CDR3 coding sequence is TGTGCCAGCAGCTCATACGGGGGAGAGACCCAGTACTTC. Its translation is CASSSYGGETQYF.